The present TCR beta chain was sequenced within a study of vaccination and CD4 T cells after COVID-19. Study-wide background: At day 14 and again at days 161 to 241 post-vaccination, a few convalescent patients were sampled.

Concerning this clonotype: Antigen specificity is unknown.

Sequence data for DNA of cultured CD4+ T cells were generated by the Oncomine TCR Beta short-read assay. MiXCR, applied by TCRdb to the PCR reads, yields one record per CDR3 protein. The sample shows under 25,000 distinct CDR3 sequences, under 40% of them seen only once. Indicated time point: late sampling 161 to 241 days after vaccination in a few convalescent patients. Treatment specified: roughly ten-day PBMC culture with coronavirus spike peptide pools or control peptides (ViraFEST assay). Findings of the study overall: Median SARS-CoV-2-reactive clonotype numbers went up from roughly 19 to 38, but not significantly.

V lost 5 bases and J lost 4, with 14 bases in between. Germline loops: CDR1 SEHNR, CDR2 FQNEAQ (reference sequence). This CDR3 has 14 amino acids. The chain has TRBV7-9 and TRBJ2-5; tentative D call: TRBD1 (6 bases). The source was CD4+ T cells from blood, cultured in vitro, collected about 7 months after SARS-CoV-2 vaccination. This sequence was found in a human donor who had recovered from COVID-19. CDR3 in DNA: TGTGCCAGCAGCCCGCAGGGGATTGGAGAGACCCAGTACTTC. It codes for CASSPQGIGETQYF. The complete variable domain, with remaining parts taken from reference TRBV7-9 and TRBJ2-5, reads DTGVSQNPRHKITKRGQNVTFRCDPISEHNRLYWYRQTLGQGPEFLTYFQNEAQLEKSRLLSDRFSAERPKGSFSTLEIQRTEQGDSAMYLCASSPQGIGETQYFGPGTRLLVL.